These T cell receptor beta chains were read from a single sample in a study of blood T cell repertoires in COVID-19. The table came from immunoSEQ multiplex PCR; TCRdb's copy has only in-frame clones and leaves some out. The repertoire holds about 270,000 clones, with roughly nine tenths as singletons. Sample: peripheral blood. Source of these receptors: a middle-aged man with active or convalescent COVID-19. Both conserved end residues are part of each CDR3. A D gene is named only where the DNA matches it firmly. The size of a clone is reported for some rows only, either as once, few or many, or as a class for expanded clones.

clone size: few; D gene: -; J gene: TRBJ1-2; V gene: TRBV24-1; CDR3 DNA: TGTGCCACCAGTGGTCACACTAACTATGGCTACACCTTC; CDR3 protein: CATSGHTNYGYTF
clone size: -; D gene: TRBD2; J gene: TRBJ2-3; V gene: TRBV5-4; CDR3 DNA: TGTGCCAGCAGCTTGCGCGGACTAGCGGAGGGCGGTATTTTT; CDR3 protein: CASSLRGLAEGGIF
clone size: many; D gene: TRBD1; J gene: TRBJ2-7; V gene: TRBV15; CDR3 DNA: TGTGCCACCAGCAGACAGGGGGCCGGGAGCGAGCAGTACTTC; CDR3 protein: CATSRQGAGSEQYF
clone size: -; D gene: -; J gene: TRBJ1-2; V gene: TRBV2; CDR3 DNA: TGTGCCAGCAGTGAAATCGGCCCGGGGGGAGGCTACACCTTC; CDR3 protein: CASSEIGPGGGYTF
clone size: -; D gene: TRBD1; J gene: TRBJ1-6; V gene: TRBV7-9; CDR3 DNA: TGTGCCAGCAGCTTCGGGACAGAAGGATCACCCCTCCACTTT; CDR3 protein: CASSFGTEGSPLHF
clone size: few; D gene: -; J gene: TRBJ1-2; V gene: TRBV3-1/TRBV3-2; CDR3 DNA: TGTGCCAGCAGCCAAGGAGGGTTCTACTATGGCTACACCTTC; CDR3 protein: CASSQGGFYYGYTF
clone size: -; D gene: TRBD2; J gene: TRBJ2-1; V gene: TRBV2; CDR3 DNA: TGTGCCAGCAGCACCACACTAGCGGGGGCGTGGAATGAGCAGTTCTTC; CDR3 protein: CASSTTLAGAWNEQFF
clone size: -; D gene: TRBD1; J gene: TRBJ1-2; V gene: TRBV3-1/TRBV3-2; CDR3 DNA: TGTGCCAGCACCCGCGGCCTACAGGGGGGCTACACCTTC; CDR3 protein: CASTRGLQGGYTF
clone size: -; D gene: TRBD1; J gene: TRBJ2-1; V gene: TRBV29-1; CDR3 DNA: TGCAGCGTTCGTGGGACAGGGGGTAAGAATGAGCAGTTCTTC; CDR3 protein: CSVRGTGGKNEQFF
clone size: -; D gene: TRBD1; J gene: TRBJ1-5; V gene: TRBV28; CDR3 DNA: TGTGCCAGCAGTTCCCGGACAGGGGAGCATTTT; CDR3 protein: CASSSRTGEHF
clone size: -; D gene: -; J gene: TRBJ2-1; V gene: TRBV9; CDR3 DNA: TGTGCCAGCAGCGTATTGAAGCGGAAATACTCCTACAATGAGCAGTTCTTC; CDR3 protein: CASSVLKRKYSYNEQFF
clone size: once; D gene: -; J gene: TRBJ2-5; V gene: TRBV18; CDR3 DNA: TGTGCCAGCTCACGTGGCAGGGAAGAGACCCAGTACTTC; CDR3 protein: CASSRGREETQYF
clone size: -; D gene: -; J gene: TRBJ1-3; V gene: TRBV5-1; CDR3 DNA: TGCGCCAGCAGCTTGGTCACAGGTTCTGGAAACACCATATATTTT; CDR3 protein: CASSLVTGSGNTIYF
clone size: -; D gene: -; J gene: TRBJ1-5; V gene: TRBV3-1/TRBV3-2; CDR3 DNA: TGTGCCAGCAGCCAAGATGCTCGGGGAGGCAATCAGCCCCAGCATTTT; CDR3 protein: CASSQDARGGNQPQHF
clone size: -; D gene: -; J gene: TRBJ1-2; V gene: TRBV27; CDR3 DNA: TGTGCCAGCACTTTCGGGAAGGGATTTGGTGGCTACACCTTC; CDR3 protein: CASTFGKGFGGYTF
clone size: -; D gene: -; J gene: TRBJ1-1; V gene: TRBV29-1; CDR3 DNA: TGCAGCGCAAACCGAGGGGGGGCAAACACTGAAGCTTTCTTT; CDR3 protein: CSANRGGANTEAFF
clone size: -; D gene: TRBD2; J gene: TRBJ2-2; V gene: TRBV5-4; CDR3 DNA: TGTGCCGGTGTAGTGGCGGGAGGGCCGGGGAACACCGGGGAGCTGTTTTTT; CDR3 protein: CAGVVAGGPGNTGELFF
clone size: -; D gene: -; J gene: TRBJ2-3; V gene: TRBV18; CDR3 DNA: TGTGCCAGCTCACCTCAGGTGGCGAATACGCAGTATTTT; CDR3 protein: CASSPQVANTQYF
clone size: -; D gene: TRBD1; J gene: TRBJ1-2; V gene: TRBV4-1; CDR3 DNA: TGCGCCAGCAGCCAAGAACCCTGGACAGGGGAGTATGGCTACACCTTC; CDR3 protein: CASSQEPWTGEYGYTF
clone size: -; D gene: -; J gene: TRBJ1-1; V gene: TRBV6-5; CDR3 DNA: TGTGCCAGCAGTTACTCCAGGGGCCCTTATGAAGCTTTCTTT; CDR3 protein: CASSYSRGPYEAFF
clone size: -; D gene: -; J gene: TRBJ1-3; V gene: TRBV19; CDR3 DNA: TGTGCCAGTAGTCGGGCGGGGAATGGAAACACCATATATTTT; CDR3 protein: CASSRAGNGNTIYF
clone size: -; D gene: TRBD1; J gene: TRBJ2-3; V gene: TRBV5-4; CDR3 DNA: TGTGCCAGCAGCTCAGGACAGGGCACAGATACGCAGTATTTT; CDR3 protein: CASSSGQGTDTQYF
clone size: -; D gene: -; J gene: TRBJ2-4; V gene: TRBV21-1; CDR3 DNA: TGTGCCAGCAGCTTACTAGCGAAAGGAGGGGCCAAAAACATTCAGTACTTC; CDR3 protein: CASSLLAKGGAKNIQYF
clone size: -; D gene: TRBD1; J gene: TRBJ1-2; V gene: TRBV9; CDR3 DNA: TGTGCCAGCAGCGCCCAGGGGGCTCTCGCTACAGGTGGCTACACCTTC; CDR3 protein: CASSAQGALATGGYTF
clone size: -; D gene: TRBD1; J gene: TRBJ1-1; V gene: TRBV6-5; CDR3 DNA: TGTGCCAGCAGAACCGGGACAGGGAACACTGAAGCTTTCTTT; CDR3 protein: CASRTGTGNTEAFF
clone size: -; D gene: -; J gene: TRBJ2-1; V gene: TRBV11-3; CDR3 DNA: TGTGCCAGCAGCTTAGATCCGGCGGGGTCCCGTGAGCAGTTCTTC; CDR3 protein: CASSLDPAGSREQFF
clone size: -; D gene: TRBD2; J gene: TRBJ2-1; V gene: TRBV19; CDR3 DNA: TGTGCCAGTAGTAAGACTAGCGGGGGCTACTACAATGAGCAGTTCTTC; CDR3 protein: CASSKTSGGYYNEQFF
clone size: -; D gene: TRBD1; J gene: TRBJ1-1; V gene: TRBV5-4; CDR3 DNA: TGTGCCAGCAGCTACAGGACAGGGAACATGAACACTGAAGCTTTCTTT; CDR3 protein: CASSYRTGNMNTEAFF
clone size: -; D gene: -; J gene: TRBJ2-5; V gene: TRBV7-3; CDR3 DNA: TGTGCCAGCAGCTTAGTTGCACGGGGTGGTGACCAGTACTTC; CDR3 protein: CASSLVARGGDQYF
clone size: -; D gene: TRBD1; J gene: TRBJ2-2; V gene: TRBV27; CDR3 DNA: TGTGCCAGCAGATCGCAGGGGGCCGGAACCGGGGAGCTGTTTTTT; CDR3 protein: CASRSQGAGTGELFF
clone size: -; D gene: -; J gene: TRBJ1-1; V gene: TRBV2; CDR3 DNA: TGTGCCAGCAGTGAAGCGCTTGGGGGGTCGGAAGCTTTCTTT; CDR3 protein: CASSEALGGSEAFF
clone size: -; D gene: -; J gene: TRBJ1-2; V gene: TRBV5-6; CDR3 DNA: TGTGCCAGCAGCTTGCTGGCGGGGACTAACTATGGCTACACCTTC; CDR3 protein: CASSLLAGTNYGYTF
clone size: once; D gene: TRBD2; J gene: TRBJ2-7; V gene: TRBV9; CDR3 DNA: TGTGCCAGCAGTGGACTTCAGCGGGGCTCCTACGAGCAGTACTTC; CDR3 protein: CASSGLQRGSYEQYF
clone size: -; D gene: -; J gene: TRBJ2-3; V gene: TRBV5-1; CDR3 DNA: TGCGCCAGCAGCTTGGTGGGCGAGTCTTCTGCAGATACGCAGTATTTT; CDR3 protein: CASSLVGESSADTQYF
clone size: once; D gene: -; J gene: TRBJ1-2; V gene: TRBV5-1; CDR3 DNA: TGCGCCAGCAGCTTTTACAGGGAAAACTATGGCTACACCTTC; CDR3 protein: CASSFYRENYGYTF
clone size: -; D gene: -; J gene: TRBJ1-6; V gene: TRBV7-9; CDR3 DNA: TGTGCCAGCAGCTTAGGTGTGGACACCTATAATTCACCCCTCCACTTT; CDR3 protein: CASSLGVDTYNSPLHF
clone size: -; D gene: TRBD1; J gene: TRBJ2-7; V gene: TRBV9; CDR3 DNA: TGTGCCAGCAGCGTAGACGGGACAGCATCCTACGAGCAGTACTTC; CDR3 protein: CASSVDGTASYEQYF
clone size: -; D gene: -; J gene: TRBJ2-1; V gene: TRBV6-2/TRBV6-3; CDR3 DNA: TGTGCCAGCAGCGGGGGCGAGAATGAGCAGTTCTTC; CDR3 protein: CASSGGENEQFF
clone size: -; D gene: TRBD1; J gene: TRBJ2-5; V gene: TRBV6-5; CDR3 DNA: TGTGCCAGCAGTCCGTTGACAGGGGACCAAGAGACCCAGTACTTC; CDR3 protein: CASSPLTGDQETQYF
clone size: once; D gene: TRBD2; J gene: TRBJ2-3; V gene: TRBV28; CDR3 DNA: TGTGCCAGTGAACGCGGGGGGGCCCGAACAGATACGCAGTATTTT; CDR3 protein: CASERGGARTDTQYF
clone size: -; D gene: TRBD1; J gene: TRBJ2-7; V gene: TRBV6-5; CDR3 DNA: TGTGCCAGCAACAGGGGCCCCCTTTACGAGCAGTACTTC; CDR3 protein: CASNRGPLYEQYF
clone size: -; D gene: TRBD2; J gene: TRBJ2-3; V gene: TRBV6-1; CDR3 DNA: TGTGCCAGCAGTGACCTAGCGGGGGGGCCAGATACGCAGTATTTT; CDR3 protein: CASSDLAGGPDTQYF
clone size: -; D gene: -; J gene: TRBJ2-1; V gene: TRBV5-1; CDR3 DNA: TGCGCCAGCAGCTTGGACAGCGCGGGGGCAGGGCTCTTC; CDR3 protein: CASSLDSAGAGLF
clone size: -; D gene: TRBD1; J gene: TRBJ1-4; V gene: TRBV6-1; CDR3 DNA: TGTGCCAGCAGTGTCGGGACAGGGGGGTTTGGAGGAAAACTGTTTTTT; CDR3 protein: CASSVGTGGFGGKLFF
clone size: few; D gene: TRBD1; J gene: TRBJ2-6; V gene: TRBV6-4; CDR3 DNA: TGTGCCAGCAGTCCCAGACAGGGGTCTGGGGCCAACGTCCTGACTTTC; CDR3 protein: CASSPRQGSGANVLTF
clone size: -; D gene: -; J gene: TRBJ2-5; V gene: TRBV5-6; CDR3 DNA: TGTGCCAGCAGCTTGGGTCGTGAGACCCAGTACTTC; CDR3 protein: CASSLGRETQYF
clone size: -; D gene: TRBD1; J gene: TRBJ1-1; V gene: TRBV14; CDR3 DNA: TGTGCCAGCAGCCAAGTTAGACAGGGCCCACGGGCTGAAGCTTTCTTT; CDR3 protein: CASSQVRQGPRAEAFF
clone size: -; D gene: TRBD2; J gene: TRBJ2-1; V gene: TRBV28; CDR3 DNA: TGTGCCAGCAGTTTACGGGAGGGATACAATGAGCAGTTCTTC; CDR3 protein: CASSLREGYNEQFF
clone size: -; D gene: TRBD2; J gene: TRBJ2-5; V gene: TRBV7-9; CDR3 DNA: TGTGCCAGCACTGTGGCAAAAGGCGGGGGGGCCGGAGGAGAGACCCAGTACTTC; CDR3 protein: CASTVAKGGGAGGETQYF
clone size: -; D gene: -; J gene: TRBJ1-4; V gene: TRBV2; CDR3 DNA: TGTGCCAGCAGGAAAAGCGTGGCTAATGAAAAACTGTTTTTT; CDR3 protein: CASRKSVANEKLFF
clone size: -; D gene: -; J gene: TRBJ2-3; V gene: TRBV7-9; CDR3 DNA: TGTGCCAGCAGCTTGGACAGAGGCACAGATACGCAGTATTTT; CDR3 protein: CASSLDRGTDTQYF
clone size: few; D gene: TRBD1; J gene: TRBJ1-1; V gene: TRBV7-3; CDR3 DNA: TGTGCCAGCAGCTTAACGATGTGGGACAGGGGCACTGAAGCTTTCTTT; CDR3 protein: CASSLTMWDRGTEAFF
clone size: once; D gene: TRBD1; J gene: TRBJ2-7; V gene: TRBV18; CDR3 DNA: TGTGCCAGCTCACCACTCCGACCTACAGGGGCCACCTACGAGCAGTACTTC; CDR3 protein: CASSPLRPTGATYEQYF